This entry concerns a single T cell receptor (beta chain). The antigen is unknown. The test was conducted at deep level. The assay was immunoSEQ multiplex PCR, and TCRdb's table has in-frame clones only and misses some. The sample holds approximately 1.1 million clones; approximately 78% are singletons and the top ten take 0.4% to 0.55%. The source of the sample is a study of shared clonotypes between healthy human individuals. Study-wide points: Clonotype sharing among donors was expected to depend on sequencing depth. Richness estimates generally favored naive over memory subsets. Apart from blood, nothing was sampled; tissue repertoires likely differ.

Specimen: memory CD4+ T cells from PBMCs. The subset: CD45RA-negative fraction. The sequence came from a man between 18 and 35 years old in good health. Some clones in this sample may be carry-over from other donors' samples.

Here the CDR3 DNA reads TGTGCCAGCTCGTCCCGGGACAGGGCTCAGCCCCAGCATTTT. Its protein product is CASSSRDRAQPQHF. The gene calls are TRBV18 and TRBJ1-5; 9 positions match TRBD1. The CDR3 spans 14 residues. Germline CDR1 and CDR2: KGHSH and LQKENI. With 6 bases clipped from V and 6 bases from J, the junction kept 6 bases outside the gene matches.